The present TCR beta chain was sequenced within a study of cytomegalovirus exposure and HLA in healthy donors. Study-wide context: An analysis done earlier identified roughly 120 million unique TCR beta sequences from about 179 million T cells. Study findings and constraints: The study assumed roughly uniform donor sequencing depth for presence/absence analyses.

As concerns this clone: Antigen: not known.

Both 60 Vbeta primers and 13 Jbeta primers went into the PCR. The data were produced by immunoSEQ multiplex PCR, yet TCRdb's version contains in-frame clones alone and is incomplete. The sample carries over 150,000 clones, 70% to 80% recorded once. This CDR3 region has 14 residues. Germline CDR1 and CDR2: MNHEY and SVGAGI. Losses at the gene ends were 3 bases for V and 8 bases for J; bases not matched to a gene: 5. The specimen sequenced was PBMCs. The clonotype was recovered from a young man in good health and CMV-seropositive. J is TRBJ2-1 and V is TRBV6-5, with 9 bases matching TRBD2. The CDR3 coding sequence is TGTGCCAGCAGTTATCGGCGGGGGGGCTATGAGCAGTTCTTC. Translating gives CASSYRRGGYEQFF.